Below, one T cell receptor (beta chain) is given with its context. No antigen is known for it. Base qualities are not provided; no much larger clone lies one nucleotide away. The patients picked for sequencing were ones in whom flow cytometry had shown an expansion of CD8+CD57+ cells. Every patient had a diagnosis of severe acquired aplastic anemia based on International Study of Aplastic Anemia and Agranulocytosis and Camitta criteria. No therapy had been received by the patients at the time of blood sampling. TCR repertoires of sorted CD4+ and CD8+ blood T cells from severe aplastic anemia patients and healthy subjects were deep-sequenced in the study. Patients were enrolled in the USA under clinicaltrials.gov protocols 00001620, 01623167, 00001397, 00071045, 00081523 and 00961064. Ficoll-Paque density gradient centrifugation was used to isolate peripheral blood mononuclear cells. Before DNA was extracted, CD4+ and CD8+ T cells were sorted using either FACS or magnetic beads.

This specimen comes from a study of CD8+CD57+ T cells in acquired aplastic anemia (dated by TCRdb to the late 2010s). Notes on the research overall: A mean of approximately 3 ug of DNA, ranging from 0.2 to 27.4 ug, was extracted from sorted CD4+ and CD8+ cells. A CD8+CD57+ expansion meant a frequency higher than the mean frequency seen in healthy subjects.

TCR beta VDJ combination and CDR3 sequence profiling used genomic DNA as the template. TCR repertoire sequencing was run on an Illumina HiSeq 2000. Processing in the source paper ran as follows. Repertoire assessment relied on Simpson's diversity index, CDR3 size and DJ length profiles, and TRBV/TRBJ rearrangement plots. Whichever DNA sequence was most abundant in the deep sequencing data was defined as the immunodominant clone. CDR3 amino acid sequences were checked for sharing between subjects and were compared against published repertoires and the VDJdb database. TCRdb itself trimmed the public reads at Q25 with fastp, ran MiXCR and retained productive beta chains. Each CDR3 protein gets just one entry, which takes the most common genes and DNA from the rows behind it. The authors' filters were not applied to this entry. This sample holds about 98,000 distinct CDR3 sequences; around 68% were observed only once. The top ten hold more than 55% of the sample.

The study at large found these results: Some 27 CD8+ CDR3 sequences were found in both patients and controls but appeared to be highly expressed in patients and within the immunodominant clones of the patients. Between patients and healthy controls, no significant difference in CD8+ Simpson's diversity was found (P=0.060).

Source material: sorted CD4+, CD8+, or CD8+CD57+ T cells (not recorded which) from PBMCs. The sequence was obtained from a human donor with aplastic anemia.

The CDR3 amino acid sequence is: CAAGAGTRETQYF. The nucleotide sequence reads TGCGCCGCAGGAGCGGGGACGAGGGAGACCCAGTACTTC. This chain joins TRBV10-2 to TRBJ2-5, and 7 bases in between align with TRBD2. From its cysteine to its phenylalanine, the CDR3 spans 13 amino acids. The DNA shown is the 39-base CDR3, in frame from base 1. According to the germline V gene, CDR1 reads WSHSY and CDR2 reads SAAADI. V and J are trimmed by 11 bases and 5 bases, and the gene matches miss 11 bases of the junction.